One TCR beta chain is described in this entry. Repertoires were generated with immunoSEQ multiplex PCR, while TCRdb's copy carries only in-frame clones and drops some. The sample includes just over 200,000 clones, approximately 90% seen only once; the top ten take around 5.7%. Germline loops: CDR1 MDHEN, CDR2 SYDVKM. The germline V and J ends were trimmed by 2 bases and 2 bases, with 10 bases remaining between them. The CDR3 loop spans 14 amino acids. The record originates from a study of blood T cell repertoires in COVID-19. The chain has TRBV28 and TRBJ2-7; the D gene is possibly TRBD1 (5 bases). Sample: peripheral blood. The TCR comes from a man older than 75 with acute or convalescent COVID-19. This CDR3 is CASSLKGVTYEQYF. The CDR3 region has the DNA TGTGCCAGCAGTTTAAAAGGGGTTACCTACGAGCAGTACTTC.